This T cell receptor (beta chain) derives from a study of cytomegalovirus exposure and HLA in healthy donors. Study-wide points: CMV serostatus was the sole immune exposure information available. Researchers left out some V segments, among them TRBV6-2 and TRBV6-3, as indistinguishable. In a later analysis, TCR association rates varied by HLA locus: DRB1 most, HLA-C fewest.

Germline V CDR1 and CDR2: SGHRS, YFSETQ. V was trimmed by 0 bases and J by 7 bases, leaving 14 bases between them. CDR3 length: 15 residues. Comment on this clone: What it binds is unknown.

A multiplex PCR was run with 60 Vbeta primers and 13 Jbeta primers. The data were produced by immunoSEQ multiplex PCR, yet TCRdb's version contains in-frame clones alone and is incomplete. This table holds about 250,000 clones, roughly 81% found once. The source is a girl aged 2-10 years in good health and CMV-seronegative. The chain joins TRBV5-1 to TRBJ1-5; D is possibly TRBD1 (6 bases). The specimen was PBMCs. CDR3 sequence reads: CASSLVGGAQQPQHF. CDR3 coding DNA: TGCGCCAGCAGCTTGGTGGGGGGGGCCCAGCAGCCCCAGCATTTT.